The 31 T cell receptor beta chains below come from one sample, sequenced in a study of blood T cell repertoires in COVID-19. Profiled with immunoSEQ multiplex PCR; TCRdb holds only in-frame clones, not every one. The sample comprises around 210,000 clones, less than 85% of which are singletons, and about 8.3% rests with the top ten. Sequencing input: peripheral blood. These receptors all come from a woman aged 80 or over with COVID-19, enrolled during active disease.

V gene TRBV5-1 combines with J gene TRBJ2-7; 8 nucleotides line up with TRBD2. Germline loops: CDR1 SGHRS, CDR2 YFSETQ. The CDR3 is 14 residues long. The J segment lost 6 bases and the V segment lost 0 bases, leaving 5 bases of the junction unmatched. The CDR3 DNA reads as TGCGCCAGCAGCTTGGCAAGCGGGAGCGTCGAGCAGTACTTC. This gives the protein CASSLASGSVEQYF.

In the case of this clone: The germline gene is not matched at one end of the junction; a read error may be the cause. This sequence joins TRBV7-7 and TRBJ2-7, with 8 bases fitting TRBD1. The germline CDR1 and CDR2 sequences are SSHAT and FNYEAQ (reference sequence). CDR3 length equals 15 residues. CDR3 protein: CASSLGTGAYYEQYF. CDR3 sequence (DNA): TGTGCTAGCAGCTTAGGGACAGGAGCCTACTACGAGCAGTACTTC.

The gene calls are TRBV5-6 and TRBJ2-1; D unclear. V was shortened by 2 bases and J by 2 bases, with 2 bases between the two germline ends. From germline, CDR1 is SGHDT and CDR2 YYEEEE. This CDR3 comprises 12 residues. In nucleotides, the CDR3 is TGTGCCAGCAGCTTCACCTACAATGAGCAGTTCTTC. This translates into CASSFTYNEQFF.

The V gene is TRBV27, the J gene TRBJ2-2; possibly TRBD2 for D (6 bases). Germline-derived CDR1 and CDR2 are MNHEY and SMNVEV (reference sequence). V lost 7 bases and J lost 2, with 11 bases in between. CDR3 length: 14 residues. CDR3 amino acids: CASNRGANTGELFF. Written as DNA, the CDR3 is TGTGCCAGCAACCGCGGGGCTAACACCGGGGAGCTGTTTTTT.

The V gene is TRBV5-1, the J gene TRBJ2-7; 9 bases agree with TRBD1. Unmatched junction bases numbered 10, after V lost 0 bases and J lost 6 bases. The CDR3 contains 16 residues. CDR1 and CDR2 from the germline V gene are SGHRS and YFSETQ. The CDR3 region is CASSLGATGGILEQYF. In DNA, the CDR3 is TGCGCCAGCAGCTTGGGGGCGACAGGGGGGATCCTCGAGCAGTACTTC.

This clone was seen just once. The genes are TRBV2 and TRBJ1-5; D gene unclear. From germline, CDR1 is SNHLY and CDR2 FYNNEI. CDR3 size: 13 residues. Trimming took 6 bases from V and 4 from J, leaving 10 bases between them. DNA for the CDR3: TGTGCCAGCAGCCCTGGACTGAATCAGCCCCAGCATTTT. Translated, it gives CASSPGLNQPQHF.

CDR3 DNA: TGCGCCAGCAGCTTGTTGGCGGGGGAATCACCCCTCCACTTT. Amino acids: CASSLLAGESPLHF. The chain uses TRBV5-1 and TRBJ1-6; tentatively, D is TRBD1 (5 bases). CDR3 length: 14 residues. V was clipped by 1 base and J by 10 bases, with 12 bases between them. The germline V gene has CDR1 SGHRS and CDR2 YFSETQ.

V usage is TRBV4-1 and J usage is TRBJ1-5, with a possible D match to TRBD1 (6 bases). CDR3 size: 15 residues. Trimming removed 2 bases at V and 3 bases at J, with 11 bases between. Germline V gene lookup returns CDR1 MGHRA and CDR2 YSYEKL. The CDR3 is CASSQPDSFNQPQHF. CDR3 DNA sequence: TGCGCCAGCAGCCAACCGGACAGCTTCAATCAGCCCCAGCATTTT.

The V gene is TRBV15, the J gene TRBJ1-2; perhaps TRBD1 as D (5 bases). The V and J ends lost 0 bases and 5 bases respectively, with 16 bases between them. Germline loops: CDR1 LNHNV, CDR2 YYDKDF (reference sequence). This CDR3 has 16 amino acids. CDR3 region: CATSRDRAGHSYGYTF. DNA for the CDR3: TGTGCCACCAGCAGAGATCGGGCAGGGCACTCTTATGGCTACACCTTC. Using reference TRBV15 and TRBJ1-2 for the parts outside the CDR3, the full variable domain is DAMVIQNPRYQVTQFGKPVTLSCSQTLNHNVMYWYQQKSSQAPKLLFHYYDKDFNNEADTPDNFQSRRPNTSFCFLDIRSPGLGDTAMYLCATSRDRAGHSYGYTFGSGTRLTVV.

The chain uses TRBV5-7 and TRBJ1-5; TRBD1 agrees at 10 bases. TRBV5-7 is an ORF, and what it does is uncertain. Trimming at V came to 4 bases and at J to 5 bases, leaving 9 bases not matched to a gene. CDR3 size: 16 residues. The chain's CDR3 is CASSRTGGSRYQPQHF. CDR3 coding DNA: TGTGCCAGCAGCCGGACAGGGGGGAGCAGGTATCAGCCCCAGCATTTT.

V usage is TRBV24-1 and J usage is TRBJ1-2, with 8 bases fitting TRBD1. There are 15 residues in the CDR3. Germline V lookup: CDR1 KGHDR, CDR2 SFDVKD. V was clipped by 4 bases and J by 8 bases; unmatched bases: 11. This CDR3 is CATSDQGPGGRGYTF. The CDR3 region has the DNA TGTGCCACCAGTGACCAAGGGCCAGGGGGCAGGGGCTACACCTTC.

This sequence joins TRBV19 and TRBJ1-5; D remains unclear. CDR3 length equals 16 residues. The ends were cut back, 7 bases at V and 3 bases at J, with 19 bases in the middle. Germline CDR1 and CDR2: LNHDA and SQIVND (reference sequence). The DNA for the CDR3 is TGTGCCAGTATTAGCGGGATGGGCAATTTCAATCAGCCCCAGCATTTT. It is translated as CASISGMGNFNQPQHF.

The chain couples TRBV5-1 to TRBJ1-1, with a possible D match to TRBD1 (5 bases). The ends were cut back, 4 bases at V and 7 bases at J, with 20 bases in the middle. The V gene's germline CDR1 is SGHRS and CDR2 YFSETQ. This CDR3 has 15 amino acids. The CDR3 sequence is CASSPGGDLGGEAFF. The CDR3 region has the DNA TGCGCCAGCAGCCCGGGTGGGGATTTGGGGGGTGAAGCTTTCTTT.

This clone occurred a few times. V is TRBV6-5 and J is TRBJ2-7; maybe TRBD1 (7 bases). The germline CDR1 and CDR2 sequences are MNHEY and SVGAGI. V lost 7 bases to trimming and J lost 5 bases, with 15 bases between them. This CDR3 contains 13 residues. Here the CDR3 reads CASTSRGVDEQYF. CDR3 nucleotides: TGTGCCAGCACCTCCAGGGGGGTAGACGAGCAGTACTTC.

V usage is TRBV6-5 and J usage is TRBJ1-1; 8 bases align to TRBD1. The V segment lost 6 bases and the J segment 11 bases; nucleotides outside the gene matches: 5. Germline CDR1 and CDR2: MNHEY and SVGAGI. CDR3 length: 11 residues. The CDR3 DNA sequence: TGTGCCAGCAGGGACAGGGTTGTGGCTTTCTTT. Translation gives CASRDRVVAFF.

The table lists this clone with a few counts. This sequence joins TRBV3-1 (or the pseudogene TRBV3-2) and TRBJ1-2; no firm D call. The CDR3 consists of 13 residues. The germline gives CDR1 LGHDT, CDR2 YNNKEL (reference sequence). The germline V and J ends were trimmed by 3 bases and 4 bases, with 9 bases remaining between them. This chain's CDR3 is CASSHRGTYGYTF. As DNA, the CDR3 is TGTGCCAGCAGCCACCGGGGTACCTATGGCTACACCTTC.

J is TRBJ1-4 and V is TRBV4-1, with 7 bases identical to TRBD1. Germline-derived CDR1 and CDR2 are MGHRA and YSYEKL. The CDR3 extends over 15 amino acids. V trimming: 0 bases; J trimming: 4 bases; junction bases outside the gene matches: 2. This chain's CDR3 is CASSQDRQGNEKLFF. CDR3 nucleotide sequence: TGCGCCAGCAGCCAAGATCGACAGGGTAATGAAAAACTGTTTTTT.

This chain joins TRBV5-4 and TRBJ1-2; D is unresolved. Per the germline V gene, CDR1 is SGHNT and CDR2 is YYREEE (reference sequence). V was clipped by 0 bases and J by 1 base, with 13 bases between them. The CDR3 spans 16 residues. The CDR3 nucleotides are TGTGCCAGCAGCTTGGTAGCGTCAGACTTTAACTATGGCTACACCTTC. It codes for CASSLVASDFNYGYTF.

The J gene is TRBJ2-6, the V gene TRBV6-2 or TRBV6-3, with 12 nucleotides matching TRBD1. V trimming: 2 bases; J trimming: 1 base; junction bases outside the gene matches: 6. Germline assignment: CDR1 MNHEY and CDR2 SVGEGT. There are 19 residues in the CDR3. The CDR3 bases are TGTGCCAGCAGTTACATCATGGGACAGGGGGCATCTGGGGCCAACGTCCTGACTTTC. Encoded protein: CASSYIMGQGASGANVLTF.

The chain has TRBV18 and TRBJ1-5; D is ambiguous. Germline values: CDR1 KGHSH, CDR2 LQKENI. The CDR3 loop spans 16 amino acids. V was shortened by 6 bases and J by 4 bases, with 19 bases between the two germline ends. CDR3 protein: CASSAAGSGSNQPQHF. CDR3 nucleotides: TGTGCCAGCTCCGCGGCGGGTTCTGGGAGTAATCAGCCCCAGCATTTT.

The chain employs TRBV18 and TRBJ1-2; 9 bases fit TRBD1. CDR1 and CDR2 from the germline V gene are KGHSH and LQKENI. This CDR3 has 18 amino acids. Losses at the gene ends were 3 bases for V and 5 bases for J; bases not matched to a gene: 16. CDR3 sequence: CASSPHQQNTGGVYGYTF. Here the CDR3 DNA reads TGTGCCAGCTCACCTCACCAACAAAATACAGGGGGCGTATATGGCTACACCTTC.

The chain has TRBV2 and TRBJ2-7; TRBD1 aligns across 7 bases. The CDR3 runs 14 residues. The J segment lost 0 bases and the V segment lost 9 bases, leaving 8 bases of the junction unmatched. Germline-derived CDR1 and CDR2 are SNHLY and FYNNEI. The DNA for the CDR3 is TGTGCCAGTCGCCCGGGACAGATCTCCTACGAGCAGTACTTC. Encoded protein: CASRPGQISYEQYF.

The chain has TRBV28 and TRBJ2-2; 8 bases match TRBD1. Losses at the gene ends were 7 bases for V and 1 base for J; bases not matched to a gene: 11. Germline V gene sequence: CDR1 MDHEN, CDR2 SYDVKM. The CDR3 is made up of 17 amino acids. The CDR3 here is CASKVYVGTGNTGELFF. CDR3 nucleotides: TGTGCCAGCAAGGTTTATGTGGGGACAGGGAACACCGGGGAGCTGTTTTTT.

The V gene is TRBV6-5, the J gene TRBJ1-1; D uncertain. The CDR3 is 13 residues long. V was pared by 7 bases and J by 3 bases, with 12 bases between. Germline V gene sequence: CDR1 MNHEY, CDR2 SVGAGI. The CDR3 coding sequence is TGTGCCAGCACCCCCAGATCTTACACTGAAGCTTTCTTT. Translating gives CASTPRSYTEAFF.

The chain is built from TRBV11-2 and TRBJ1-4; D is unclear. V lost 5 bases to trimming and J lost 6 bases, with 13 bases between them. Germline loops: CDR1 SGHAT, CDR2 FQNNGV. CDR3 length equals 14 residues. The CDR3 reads CASSARREDEKLFF. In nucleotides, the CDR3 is TGTGCCAGCAGCGCCCGTCGGGAGGATGAAAAACTGTTTTTT.

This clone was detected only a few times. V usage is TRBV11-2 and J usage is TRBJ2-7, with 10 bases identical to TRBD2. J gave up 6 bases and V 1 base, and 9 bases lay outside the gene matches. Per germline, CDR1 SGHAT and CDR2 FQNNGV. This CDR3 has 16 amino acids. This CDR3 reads CASSLGTSGTRLEQYF. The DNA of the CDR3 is TGTGCCAGCAGCTTAGGTACTAGCGGGACACGTCTCGAGCAGTACTTC.

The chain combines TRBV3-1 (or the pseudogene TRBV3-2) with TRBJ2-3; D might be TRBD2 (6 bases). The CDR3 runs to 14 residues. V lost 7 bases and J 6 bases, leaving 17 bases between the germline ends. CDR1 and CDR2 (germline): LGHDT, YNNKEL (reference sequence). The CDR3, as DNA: TGTGCCAGCACCGACCCGGGGGAAGGTGATACGCAGTATTTT. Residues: CASTDPGEGDTQYF.

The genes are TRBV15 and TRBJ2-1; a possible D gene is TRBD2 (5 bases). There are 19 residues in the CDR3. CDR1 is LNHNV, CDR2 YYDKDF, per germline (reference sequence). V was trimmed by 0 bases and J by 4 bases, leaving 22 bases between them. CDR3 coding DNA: TGTGCCACCAGCAGAGAGCCTATGCGGACTCACTGGCAATACAATGAGCAGTTCTTC. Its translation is CATSREPMRTHWQYNEQFF.

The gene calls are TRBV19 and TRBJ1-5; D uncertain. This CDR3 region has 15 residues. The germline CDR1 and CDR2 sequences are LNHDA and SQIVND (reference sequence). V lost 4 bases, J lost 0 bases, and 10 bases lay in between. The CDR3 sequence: CASSTYLNSNQPQHF. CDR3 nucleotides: TGTGCCAGTAGTACCTACCTCAATAGCAATCAGCCCCAGCATTTT.

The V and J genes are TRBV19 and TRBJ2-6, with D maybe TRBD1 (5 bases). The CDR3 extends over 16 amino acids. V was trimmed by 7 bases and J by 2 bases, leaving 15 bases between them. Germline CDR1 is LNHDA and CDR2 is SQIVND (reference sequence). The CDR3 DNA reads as TGTGCCAGTACTCCACTCCAGGGTACTGGGGCCAACGTCCTGACTTTC. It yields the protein CASTPLQGTGANVLTF.

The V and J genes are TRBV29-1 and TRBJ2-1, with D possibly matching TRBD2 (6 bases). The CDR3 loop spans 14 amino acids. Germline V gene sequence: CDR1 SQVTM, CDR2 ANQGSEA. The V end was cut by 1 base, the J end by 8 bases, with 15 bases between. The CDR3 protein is CSVEGGRRVDEQFF. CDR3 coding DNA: TGCAGCGTTGAAGGGGGCAGGAGGGTCGATGAGCAGTTCTTC.